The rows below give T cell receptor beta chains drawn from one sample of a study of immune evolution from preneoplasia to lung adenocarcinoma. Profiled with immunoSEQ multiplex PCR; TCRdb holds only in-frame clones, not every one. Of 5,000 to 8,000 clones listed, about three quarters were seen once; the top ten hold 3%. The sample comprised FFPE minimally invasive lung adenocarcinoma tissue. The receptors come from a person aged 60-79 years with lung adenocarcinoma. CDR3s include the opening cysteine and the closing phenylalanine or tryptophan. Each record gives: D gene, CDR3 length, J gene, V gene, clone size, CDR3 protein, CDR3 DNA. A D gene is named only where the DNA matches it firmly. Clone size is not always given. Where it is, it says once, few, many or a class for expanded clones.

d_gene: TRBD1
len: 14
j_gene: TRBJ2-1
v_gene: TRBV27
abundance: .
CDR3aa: CASSLSTDRGEQFF
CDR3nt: TGTGCCAGCAGTTTATCTACTGACAGGGGTGAGCAGTTCTTC

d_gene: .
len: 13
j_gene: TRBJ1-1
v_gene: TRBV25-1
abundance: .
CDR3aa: CASTPPGNTEAFF
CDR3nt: TGTGCCAGCACCCCACCCGGGAACACTGAAGCTTTCTTT

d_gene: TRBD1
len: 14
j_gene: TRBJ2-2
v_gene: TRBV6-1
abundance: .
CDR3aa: CASSSGTGYGELFF
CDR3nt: TGTGCCAGCAGTTCCGGGACAGGATACGGGGAGCTGTTTTTT

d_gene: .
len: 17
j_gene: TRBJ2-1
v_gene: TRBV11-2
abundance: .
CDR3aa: CASSLRATRGSYNEQFF
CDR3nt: TGTGCCAGCAGCTTGAGGGCTACCCGCGGCTCCTACAATGAGCAGTTCTTC

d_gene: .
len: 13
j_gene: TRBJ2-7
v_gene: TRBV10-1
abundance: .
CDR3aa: CASTKKGTYEQYF
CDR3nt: TGCGCCAGCACGAAAAAGGGGACCTACGAGCAGTACTTC

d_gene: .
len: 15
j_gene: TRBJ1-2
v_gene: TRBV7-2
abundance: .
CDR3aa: CASSRSGVANYGYTF
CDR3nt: TGTGCCAGCAGCAGGTCGGGGGTAGCTAACTATGGCTACACCTTC

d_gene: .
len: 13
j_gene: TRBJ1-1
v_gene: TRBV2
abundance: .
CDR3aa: CASNGVGYTEAFF
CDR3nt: TGTGCCAGCAACGGGGTAGGGTACACTGAAGCTTTCTTT

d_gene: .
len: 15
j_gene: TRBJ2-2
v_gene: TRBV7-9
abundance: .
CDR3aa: CASVPEGFGTGELFF
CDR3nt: TGTGCCAGCGTCCCGGAAGGGTTCGGCACCGGGGAGCTGTTTTTT

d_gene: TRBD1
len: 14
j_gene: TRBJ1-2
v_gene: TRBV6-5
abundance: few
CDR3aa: CASRGDRERFGYTF
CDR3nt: TGTGCCAGCAGGGGGGACAGGGAAAGGTTTGGCTACACCTTC

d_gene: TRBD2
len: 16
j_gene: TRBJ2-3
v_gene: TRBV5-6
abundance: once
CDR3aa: CASSTLLAGNGYTQYF
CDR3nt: TGTGCCAGCAGCACCTTACTAGCGGGGAACGGTTATACGCAGTATTTT

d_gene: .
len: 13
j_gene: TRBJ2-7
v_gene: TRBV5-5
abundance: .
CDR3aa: CASSFGSTYEQYF
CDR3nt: TGTGCCAGCAGCTTTGGGAGTACCTACGAGCAGTACTTC

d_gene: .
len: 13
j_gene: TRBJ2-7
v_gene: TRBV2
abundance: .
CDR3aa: CASSPGTPYEQYF
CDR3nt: TGTGCCAGCAGTCCGGGAACCCCCTACGAGCAGTACTTC

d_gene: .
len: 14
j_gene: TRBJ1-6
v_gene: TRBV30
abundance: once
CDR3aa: CAWSQQGFNSPLHF
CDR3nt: TGTGCCTGGAGTCAACAGGGTTTCAATTCACCCCTCCACTTT

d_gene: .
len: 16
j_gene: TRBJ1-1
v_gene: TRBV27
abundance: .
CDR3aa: CASSPLPGAGGAEAFF
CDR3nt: TGTGCCAGCAGTCCCCTCCCGGGGGCGGGCGGCGCTGAAGCTTTCTTT

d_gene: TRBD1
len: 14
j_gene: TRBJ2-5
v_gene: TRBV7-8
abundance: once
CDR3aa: CASKRDREKETQYF
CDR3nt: TGTGCCAGCAAACGGGACAGGGAAAAAGAGACCCAGTACTTC

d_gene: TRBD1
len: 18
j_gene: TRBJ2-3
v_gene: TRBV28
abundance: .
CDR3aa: CASSGKGPPGQTTNTQYF
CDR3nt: TGTGCCAGCAGCGGTAAGGGTCCACCGGGACAGACGACAAATACGCAGTATTTT

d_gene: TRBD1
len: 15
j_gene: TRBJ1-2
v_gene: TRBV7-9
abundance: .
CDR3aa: CASSYGTGGHYGYTF
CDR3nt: TGTGCCAGCAGCTACGGGACAGGAGGGCACTATGGCTACACCTTC

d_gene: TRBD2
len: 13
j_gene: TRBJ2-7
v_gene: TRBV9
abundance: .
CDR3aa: CASSATSGSQQYF
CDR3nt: TGTGCCAGCAGCGCGACTAGCGGTTCTCAGCAGTACTTC

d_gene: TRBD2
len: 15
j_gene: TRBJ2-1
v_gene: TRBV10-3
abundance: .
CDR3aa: CAINAASGGGHEQFF
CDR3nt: TGTGCCATCAATGCAGCTAGCGGGGGGGGCCATGAGCAGTTCTTC

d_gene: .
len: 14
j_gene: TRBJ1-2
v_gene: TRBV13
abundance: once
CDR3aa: CASGRKEGAYGYTF
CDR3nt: TGTGCCAGCGGGCGAAAAGAAGGGGCCTATGGCTACACCTTC

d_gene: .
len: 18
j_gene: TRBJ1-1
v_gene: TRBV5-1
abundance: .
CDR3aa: CASSLASRGSILGTEAFF
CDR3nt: TGCGCCAGCAGCTTGGCCAGTCGGGGTAGTATCCTCGGCACTGAAGCTTTCTTT

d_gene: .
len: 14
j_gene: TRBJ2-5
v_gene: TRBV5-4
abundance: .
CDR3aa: CASSLDGAGETQYF
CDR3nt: TGTGCCAGCAGCCTTGACGGGGCCGGAGAGACCCAGTACTTC

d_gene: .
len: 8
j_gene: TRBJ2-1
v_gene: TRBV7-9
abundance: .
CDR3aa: CASSPQFF
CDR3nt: TGTGCCAGCAGCCCGCAGTTCTTC

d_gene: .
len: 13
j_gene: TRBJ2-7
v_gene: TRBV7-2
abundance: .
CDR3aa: CASSLGQGREQYF
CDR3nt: TGTGCCAGCAGCTTAGGGCAGGGCCGCGAGCAGTACTTC

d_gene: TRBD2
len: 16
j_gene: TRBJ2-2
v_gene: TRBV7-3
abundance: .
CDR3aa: CASSLNLAVNTGELFF
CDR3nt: TGTGCCAGCAGCTTAAACCTAGCGGTGAACACCGGGGAGCTGTTTTTT

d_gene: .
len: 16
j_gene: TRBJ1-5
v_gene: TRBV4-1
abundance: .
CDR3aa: CASSQEPGLNSQPQHF
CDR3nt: TGCGCCAGCAGCCAAGAACCGGGACTGAATTCTCAGCCCCAGCATTTT

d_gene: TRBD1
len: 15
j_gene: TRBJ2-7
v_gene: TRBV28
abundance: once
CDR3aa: CASSSPDRGIYEQYF
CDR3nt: TGTGCCAGCAGTTCCCCGGACAGGGGGATTTACGAGCAGTACTTC

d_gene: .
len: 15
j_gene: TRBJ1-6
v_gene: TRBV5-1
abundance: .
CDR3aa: CASSLEAANNSPLHF
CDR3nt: TGCGCTAGCAGCTTGGAGGCAGCAAATAATTCACCCCTCCACTTT

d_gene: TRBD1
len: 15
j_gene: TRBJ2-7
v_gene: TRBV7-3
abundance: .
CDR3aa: CASRKSGTVTHEQYF
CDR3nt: TGTGCCAGCAGGAAATCCGGGACAGTCACCCACGAGCAGTACTTC

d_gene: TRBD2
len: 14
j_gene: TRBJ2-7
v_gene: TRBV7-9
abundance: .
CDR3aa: CASFGTSGGYEQYF
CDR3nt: TGTGCCAGCTTCGGGACAAGCGGGGGCTACGAGCAGTACTTC

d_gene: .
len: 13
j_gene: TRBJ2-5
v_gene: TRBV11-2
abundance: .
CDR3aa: CASSLRPQETQYF
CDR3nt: TGTGCCAGCAGCCTCCGGCCCCAAGAGACCCAGTACTTC

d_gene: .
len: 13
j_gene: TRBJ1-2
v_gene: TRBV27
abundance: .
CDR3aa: CASSFTFNYGYTF
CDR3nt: TGTGCCAGCAGTTTCACTTTTAACTATGGCTACACCTTC

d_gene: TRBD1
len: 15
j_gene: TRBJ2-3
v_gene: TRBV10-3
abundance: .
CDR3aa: CAISEPQGSTDTQYF
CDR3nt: TGTGCCATCAGTGAGCCACAGGGGAGCACAGATACGCAGTATTTT

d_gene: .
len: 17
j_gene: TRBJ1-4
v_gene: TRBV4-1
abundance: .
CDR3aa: CASSQDRHLATNEKLFF
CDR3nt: TGCGCCAGCAGCCAGGACAGACATCTGGCAACTAATGAAAAACTGTTTTTT

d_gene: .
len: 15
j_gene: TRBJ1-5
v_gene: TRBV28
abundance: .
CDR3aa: CASSLATGLGQPQHF
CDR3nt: TGTGCCAGCAGTTTAGCCACAGGGCTGGGACAGCCCCAGCATTTT

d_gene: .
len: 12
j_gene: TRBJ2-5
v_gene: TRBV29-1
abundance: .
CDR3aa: CSVGRGQETQYF
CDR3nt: TGCAGCGTTGGGCGGGGTCAAGAGACCCAGTACTTC

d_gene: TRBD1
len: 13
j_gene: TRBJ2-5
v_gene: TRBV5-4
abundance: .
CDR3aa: CATRQGVRETQYF
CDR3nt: TGTGCCACCAGACAGGGGGTGAGGGAGACCCAGTACTTC

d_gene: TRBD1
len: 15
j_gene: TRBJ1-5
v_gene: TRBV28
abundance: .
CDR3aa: CASSYGTGGFQPQHF
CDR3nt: TGTGCCAGCAGCTATGGGACAGGGGGCTTTCAGCCCCAGCATTTT

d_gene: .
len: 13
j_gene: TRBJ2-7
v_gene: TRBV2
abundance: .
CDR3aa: CASRGRGSYEQYF
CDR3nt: TGTGCCAGCAGAGGCCGGGGGTCGTACGAGCAGTACTTC

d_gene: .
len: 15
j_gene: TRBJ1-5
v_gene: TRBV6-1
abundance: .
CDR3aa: CASSGAIRSNQPQHF
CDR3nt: TGTGCCAGCAGCGGGGCCATTCGTAGCAATCAGCCCCAGCATTTT

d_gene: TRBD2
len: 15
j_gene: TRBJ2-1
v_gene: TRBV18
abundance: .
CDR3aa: CASSPLAGVPNEQFF
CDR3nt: TGTGCCAGCTCACCACTGGCGGGGGTCCCCAATGAGCAGTTCTTC

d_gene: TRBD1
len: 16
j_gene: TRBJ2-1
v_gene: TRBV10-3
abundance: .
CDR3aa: CAISESDRGLYNEQFF
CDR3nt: TGTGCCATCAGTGAGTCGGACAGGGGGCTCTACAATGAGCAGTTCTTC

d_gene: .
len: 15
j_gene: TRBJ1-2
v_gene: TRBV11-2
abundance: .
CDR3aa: CASSGDGGGNYGYTF
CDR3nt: TGTGCCAGCAGCGGAGACGGGGGGGGTAACTATGGCTACACCTTC

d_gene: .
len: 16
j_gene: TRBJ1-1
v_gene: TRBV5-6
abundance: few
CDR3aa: CASSGRGARGHTEAFF
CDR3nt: TGTGCCAGCAGCGGAAGAGGGGCGCGGGGTCACACTGAAGCTTTCTTT

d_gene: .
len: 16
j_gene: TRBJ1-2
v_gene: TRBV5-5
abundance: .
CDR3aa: CASSFGHFRTNYGYTF
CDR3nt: TGTGCCAGCAGCTTTGGGCATTTCCGGACTAATTATGGCTACACCTTC

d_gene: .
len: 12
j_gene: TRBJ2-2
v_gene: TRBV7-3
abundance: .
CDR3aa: CASSFHTGELFF
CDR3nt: TGTGCCAGCAGCTTCCACACCGGGGAGCTGTTTTTT

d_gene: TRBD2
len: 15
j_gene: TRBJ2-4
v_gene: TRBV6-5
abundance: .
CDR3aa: CASSPRLAGKNIQYF
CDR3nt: TGTGCCAGCAGTCCCCGCTTAGCGGGGAAAAACATTCAGTACTTC

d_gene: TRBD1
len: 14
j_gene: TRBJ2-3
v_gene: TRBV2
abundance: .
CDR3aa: CASIQGARTDTQYF
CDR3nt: TGTGCCAGCATACAGGGGGCTCGCACAGATACGCAGTATTTT

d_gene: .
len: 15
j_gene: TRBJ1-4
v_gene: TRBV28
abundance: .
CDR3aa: CASSFSFGTNEKLFF
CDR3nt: TGTGCCAGCAGTTTTTCGTTCGGGACGAATGAAAAACTGTTTTTT

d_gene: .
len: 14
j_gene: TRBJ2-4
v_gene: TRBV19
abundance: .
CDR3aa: CASSINQAKNIQYF
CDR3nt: TGTGCCAGTAGTATTAACCAAGCCAAAAACATTCAGTACTTC

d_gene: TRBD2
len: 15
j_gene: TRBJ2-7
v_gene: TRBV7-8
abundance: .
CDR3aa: CASSRGTSGTHEQYF
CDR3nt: TGTGCCAGCAGCCGCGGGACTAGCGGGACGCACGAGCAGTACTTC